This T cell receptor beta chain was recovered during a study of early stage breast cancer tumors. On this clone itself: Its antigen is unidentified.

Study observations and caveats: Tumors had approximately 2.5-fold higher T cell density than normal breast. Most shared enriched TCRB sequences were commonly generated ones.

CDR3 length equals 12 residues. V was trimmed by 5 bases and J by 5 bases, leaving 13 bases between them. Germline CDR1 GTSNPN, CDR2 SVGIG (reference sequence). Data came from immunoSEQ multiplex PCR; TCRdb stores just in-frame clones and leaves some out. Among 32,000 or so clones, 65% to 75% were seen once, and the ten largest hold approximately 33%. The clonotype was recovered from a person aged 50-59 years with breast cancer. The sample consisted of blood. V and J are TRBV30 and TRBJ2-7; D remains unclear. The CDR3 region is CAWGREAHEQYF. The CDR3 bases are TGTGCCTGGGGCCGAGAAGCCCACGAGCAGTACTTC.